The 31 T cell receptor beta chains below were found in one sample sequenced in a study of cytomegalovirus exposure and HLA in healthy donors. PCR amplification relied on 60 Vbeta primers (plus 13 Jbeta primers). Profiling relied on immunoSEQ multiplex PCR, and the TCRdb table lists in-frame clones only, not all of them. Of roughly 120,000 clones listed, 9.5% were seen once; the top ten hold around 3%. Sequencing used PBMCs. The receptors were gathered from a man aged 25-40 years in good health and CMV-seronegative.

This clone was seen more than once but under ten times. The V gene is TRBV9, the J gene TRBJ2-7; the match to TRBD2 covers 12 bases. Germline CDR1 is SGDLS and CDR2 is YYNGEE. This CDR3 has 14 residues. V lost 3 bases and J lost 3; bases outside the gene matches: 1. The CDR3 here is CASSGGLAGYEQYF. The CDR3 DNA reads TGTGCCAGCAGCGGGGGACTAGCGGGCTACGAGCAGTACTTC. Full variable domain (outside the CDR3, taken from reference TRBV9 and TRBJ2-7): DSGVTQTPKHLITATGQRVTLRCSPRSGDLSVYWYQQSLDQGLQFLIQYYNGEERAKGNILERFSAQQFPDLHSELNLSSLELGDSALYFCASSGGLAGYEQYFGPGTRLTVT.

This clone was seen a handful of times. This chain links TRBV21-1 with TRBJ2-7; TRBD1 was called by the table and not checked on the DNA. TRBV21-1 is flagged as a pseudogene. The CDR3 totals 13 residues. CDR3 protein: CASSSRTAYEQYF. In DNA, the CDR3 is TGTGCCAGCAGCAGCCGGACAGCCTACGAGCAGTACTTC.

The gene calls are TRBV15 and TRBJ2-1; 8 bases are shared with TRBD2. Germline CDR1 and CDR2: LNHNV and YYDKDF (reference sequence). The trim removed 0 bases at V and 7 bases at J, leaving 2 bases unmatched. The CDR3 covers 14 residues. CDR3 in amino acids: CATSRDTSGNEQFF. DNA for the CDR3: TGTGCCACCAGCAGAGATACTAGCGGAAATGAGCAGTTCTTC. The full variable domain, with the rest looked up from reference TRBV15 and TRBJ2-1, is DAMVIQNPRYQVTQFGKPVTLSCSQTLNHNVMYWYQQKSSQAPKLLFHYYDKDFNNEADTPDNFQSRRPNTSFCFLDIRSPGLGDTAMYLCATSRDTSGNEQFFGPGTRLTVL.

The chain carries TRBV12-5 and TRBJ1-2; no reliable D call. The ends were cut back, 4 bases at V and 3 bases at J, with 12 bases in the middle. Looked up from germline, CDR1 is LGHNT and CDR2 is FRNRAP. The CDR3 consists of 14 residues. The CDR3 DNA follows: TGTGCTAGTGGTTCCCGGAGTGCCCACTATGGCTACACCTTC. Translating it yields CASGSRSAHYGYTF.

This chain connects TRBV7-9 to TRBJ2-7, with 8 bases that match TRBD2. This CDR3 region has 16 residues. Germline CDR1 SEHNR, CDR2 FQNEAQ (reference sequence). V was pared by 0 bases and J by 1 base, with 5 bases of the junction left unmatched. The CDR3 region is CASSLATGGRSYEQYF. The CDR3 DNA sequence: TGTGCCAGCAGCTTAGCAACGGGGGGGCGGTCCTACGAGCAGTACTTC.

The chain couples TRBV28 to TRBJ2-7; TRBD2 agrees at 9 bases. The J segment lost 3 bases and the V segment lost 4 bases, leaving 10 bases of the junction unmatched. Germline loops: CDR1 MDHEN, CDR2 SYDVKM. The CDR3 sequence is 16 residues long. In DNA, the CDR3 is TGTGCCAGCAGTTCCCCAGCGGGAGGCCCTGTCTACGAGCAGTACTTC. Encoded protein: CASSSPAGGPVYEQYF.

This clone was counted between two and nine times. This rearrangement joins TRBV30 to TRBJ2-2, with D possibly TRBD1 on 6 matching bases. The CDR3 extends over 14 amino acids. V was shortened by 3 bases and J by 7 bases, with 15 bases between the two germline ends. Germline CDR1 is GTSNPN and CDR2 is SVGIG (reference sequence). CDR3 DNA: TGTGCCTGGAGCGTGGGACATCTACTCGGGGAGCTGTTTTTT. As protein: CAWSVGHLLGELFF.

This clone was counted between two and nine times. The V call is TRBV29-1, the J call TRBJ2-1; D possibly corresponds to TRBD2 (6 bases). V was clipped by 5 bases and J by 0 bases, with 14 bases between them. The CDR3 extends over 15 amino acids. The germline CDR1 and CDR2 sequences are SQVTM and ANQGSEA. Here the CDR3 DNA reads TGCAGCGTTCAAAAGGAGGGGAGCTCCTACAATGAGCAGTTCTTC. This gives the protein CSVQKEGSSYNEQFF.

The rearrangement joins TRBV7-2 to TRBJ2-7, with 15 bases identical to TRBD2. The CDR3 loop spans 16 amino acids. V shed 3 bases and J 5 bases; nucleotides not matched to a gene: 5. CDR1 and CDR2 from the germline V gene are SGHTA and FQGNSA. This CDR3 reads CASSLWTSGRANEQYF. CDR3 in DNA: TGTGCCAGCAGCTTGTGGACTAGCGGGAGGGCCAACGAGCAGTACTTC.

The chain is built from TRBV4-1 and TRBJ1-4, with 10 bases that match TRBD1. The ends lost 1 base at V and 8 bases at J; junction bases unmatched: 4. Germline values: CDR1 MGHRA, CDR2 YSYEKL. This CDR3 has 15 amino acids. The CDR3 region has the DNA TGCGCCAGCAGCCAAGTAGACAGGGGGCAGGAAAAACTGTTTTTT. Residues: CASSQVDRGQEKLFF.

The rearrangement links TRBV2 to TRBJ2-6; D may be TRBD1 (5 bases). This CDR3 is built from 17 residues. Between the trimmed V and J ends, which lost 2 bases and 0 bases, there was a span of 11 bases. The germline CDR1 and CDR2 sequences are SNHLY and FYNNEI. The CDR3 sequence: CASSESATGSGANVLTF. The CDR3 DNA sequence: TGTGCCAGCAGTGAATCGGCCACAGGCTCTGGGGCCAACGTCCTGACTTTC.

The CDR3 coding sequence is TGCGCCAGCAGCTTGATCGGGGGTTCAGAAGAGCAGTACTTC. Its protein product is CASSLIGGSEEQYF. The rearrangement uses TRBV5-1 and TRBJ2-7; D possibly corresponds to TRBD2 (6 bases). Per germline, CDR1 SGHRS and CDR2 YFSETQ. The V gene lost 1 base and the J gene lost 7 bases, with 15 bases spanning the gap. The CDR3 length is 14 residues.

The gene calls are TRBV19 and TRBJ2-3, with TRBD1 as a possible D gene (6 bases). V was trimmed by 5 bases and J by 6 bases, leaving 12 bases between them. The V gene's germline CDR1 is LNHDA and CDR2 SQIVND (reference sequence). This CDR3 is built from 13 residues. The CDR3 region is CASSATGSDTQYF. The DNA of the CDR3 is TGTGCCAGTAGTGCCACAGGGAGTGATACGCAGTATTTT.

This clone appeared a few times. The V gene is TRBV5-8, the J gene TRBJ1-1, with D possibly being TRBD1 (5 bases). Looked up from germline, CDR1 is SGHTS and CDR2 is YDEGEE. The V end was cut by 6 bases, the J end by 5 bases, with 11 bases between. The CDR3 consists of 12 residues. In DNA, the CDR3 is TGTGCCAGCATCCGGGGGTTGACTGAAGCTTTCTTT. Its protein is CASIRGLTEAFF.

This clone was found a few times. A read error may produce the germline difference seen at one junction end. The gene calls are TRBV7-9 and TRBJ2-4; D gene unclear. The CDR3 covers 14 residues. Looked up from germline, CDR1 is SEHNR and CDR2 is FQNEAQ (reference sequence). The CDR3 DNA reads TGTGCCAGCGGCTTTGGGCAGGCGTTGTACATTCAGTACTTC. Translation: CASGFGQALYIQYF.

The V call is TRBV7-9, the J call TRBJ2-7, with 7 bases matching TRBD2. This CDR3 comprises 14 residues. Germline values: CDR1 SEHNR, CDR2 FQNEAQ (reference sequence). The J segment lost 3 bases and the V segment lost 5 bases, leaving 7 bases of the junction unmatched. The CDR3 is CASSRPGGSYEQYF. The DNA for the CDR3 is TGTGCCAGCAGCCGGCCGGGAGGTAGCTACGAGCAGTACTTC.

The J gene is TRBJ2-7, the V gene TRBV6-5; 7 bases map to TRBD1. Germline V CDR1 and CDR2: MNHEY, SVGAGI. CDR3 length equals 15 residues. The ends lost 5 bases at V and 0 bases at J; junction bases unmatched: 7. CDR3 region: CASSTGQVASYEQYF. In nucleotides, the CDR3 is TGTGCCAGCAGTACCGGACAGGTGGCCTCCTACGAGCAGTACTTC.

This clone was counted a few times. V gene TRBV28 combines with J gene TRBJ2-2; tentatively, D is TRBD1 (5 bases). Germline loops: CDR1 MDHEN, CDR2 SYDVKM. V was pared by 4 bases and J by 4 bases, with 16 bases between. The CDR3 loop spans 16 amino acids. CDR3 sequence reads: CASSWPGPTGTGELFF. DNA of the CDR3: TGTGCCAGCAGTTGGCCAGGGCCGACGGGCACCGGGGAGCTGTTTTTT.

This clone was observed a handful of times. Written as DNA, the CDR3 is TGTGCCAGCAGCTTAGTTGGACTAGCGGGCATCAATGAGCAGTTCTTC. Translating gives CASSLVGLAGINEQFF. The chain couples TRBV7-9 to TRBJ2-1; 11 bases agree with TRBD2. Germline V gene sequence: CDR1 SEHNR, CDR2 FQNEAQ (reference sequence). The length of the CDR3 is 16 residues. V was pared by 1 base and J by 6 bases, with 5 bases of the junction left unmatched.

The CDR3 reads CASSSHRSTEAFF. Written as DNA, the CDR3 is TGTGCCAGCAGCTCTCACAGGAGCACTGAAGCTTTCTTT. This sequence joins TRBV7-3 and TRBJ1-1; D might be TRBD1 (5 bases). Germline-derived CDR1 and CDR2 are SGHTA and FQGTGA. This CDR3 has 13 residues. V was pared by 4 bases and J by 4 bases, with 10 bases between.

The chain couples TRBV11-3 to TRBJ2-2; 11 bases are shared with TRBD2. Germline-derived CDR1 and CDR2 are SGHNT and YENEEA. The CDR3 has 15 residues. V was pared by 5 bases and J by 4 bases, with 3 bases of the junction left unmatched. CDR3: CASSPGLAVTGELFF. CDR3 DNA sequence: TGTGCCAGCAGCCCGGGACTAGCGGTCACCGGGGAGCTGTTTTTT.

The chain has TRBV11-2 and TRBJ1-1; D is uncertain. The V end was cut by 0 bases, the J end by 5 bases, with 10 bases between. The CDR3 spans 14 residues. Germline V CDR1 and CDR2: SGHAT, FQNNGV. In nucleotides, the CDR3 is TGTGCCAGCAGCTTAGACAGGTATCGGACTGAAGCTTTCTTT. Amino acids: CASSLDRYRTEAFF. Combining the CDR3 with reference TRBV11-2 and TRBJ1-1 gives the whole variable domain EAGVAQSPRYKIIEKRQSVAFWCNPISGHATLYWYQQILGQGPKLLIQFQNNGVVDDSQLPKDRFSAERLKGVDSTLKIQPAKLEDSAVYLCASSLDRYRTEAFFGQGTRLTVV.

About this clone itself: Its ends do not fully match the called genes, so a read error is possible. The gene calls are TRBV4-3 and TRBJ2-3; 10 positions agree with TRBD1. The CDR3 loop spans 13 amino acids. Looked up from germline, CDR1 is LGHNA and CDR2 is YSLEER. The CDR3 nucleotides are TGCGCCAGCAGCCAAGAAATGCCGGGACAGGGGTGTTTT. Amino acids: CASSQEMPGQGCF.

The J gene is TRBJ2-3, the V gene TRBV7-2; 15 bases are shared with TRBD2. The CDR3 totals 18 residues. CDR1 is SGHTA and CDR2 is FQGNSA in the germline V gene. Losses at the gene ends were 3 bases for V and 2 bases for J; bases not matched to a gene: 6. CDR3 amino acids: CASSFRTSGGAATDTQYF. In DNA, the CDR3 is TGTGCCAGCAGCTTCCGGACTAGCGGGGGGGCCGCCACAGATACGCAGTATTTT.

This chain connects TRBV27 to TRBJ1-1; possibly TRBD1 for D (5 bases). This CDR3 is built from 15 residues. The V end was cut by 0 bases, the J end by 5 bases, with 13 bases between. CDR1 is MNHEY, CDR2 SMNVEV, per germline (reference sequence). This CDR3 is CASSLSPGTWTEAFF. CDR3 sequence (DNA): TGTGCCAGCAGTTTATCGCCCGGGACTTGGACTGAAGCTTTCTTT.

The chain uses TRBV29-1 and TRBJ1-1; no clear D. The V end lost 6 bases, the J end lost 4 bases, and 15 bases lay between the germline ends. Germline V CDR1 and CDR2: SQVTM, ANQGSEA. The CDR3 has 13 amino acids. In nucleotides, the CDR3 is TGCAGCGTGAAACCGCGGGGAGGCACTGAAGCTTTCTTT. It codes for CSVKPRGGTEAFF.

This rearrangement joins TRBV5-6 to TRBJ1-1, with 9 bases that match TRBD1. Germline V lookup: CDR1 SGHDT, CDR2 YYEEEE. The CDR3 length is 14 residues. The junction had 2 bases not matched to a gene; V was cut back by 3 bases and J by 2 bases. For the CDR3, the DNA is TGTGCCAGCAGCTGGGACAGGGTTAACACTGAAGCTTTCTTT. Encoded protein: CASSWDRVNTEAFF.

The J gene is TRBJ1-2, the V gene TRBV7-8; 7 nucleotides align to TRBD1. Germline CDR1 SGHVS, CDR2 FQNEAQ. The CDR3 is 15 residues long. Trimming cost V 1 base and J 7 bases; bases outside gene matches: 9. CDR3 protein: CASSLVPVEGAGYTF. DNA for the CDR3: TGTGCCAGCAGCTTAGTCCCGGTGGAGGGGGCTGGCTACACCTTC.

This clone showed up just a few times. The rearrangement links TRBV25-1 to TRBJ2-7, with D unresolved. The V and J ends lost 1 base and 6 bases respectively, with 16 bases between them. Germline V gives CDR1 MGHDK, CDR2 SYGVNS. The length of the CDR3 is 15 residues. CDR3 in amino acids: CASSESTIWPTEQYF. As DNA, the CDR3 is TGTGCCAGCAGTGAATCGACAATTTGGCCTACCGAGCAGTACTTC.

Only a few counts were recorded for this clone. The CDR3 spells CASSPFQGADSPLHF. CDR3 DNA: TGTGCCAGCTCACCATTTCAGGGGGCCGATTCACCCCTCCACTTT. V is TRBV18 and J is TRBJ1-6, with 8 bases identical to TRBD1. This CDR3 region has 15 residues. The ends lost 2 bases at V and 8 bases at J; junction bases unmatched: 5. Germline assignment: CDR1 KGHSH and CDR2 LQKENI.

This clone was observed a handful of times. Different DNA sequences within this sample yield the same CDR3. In DNA, the CDR3 is TGTGCCTGGAGTGTTGGAGGGGGCTACACCTTC. Translation: CAWSVGGGYTF. The rearrangement uses TRBV30 and TRBJ1-2; D uncertain. This CDR3 contains 11 residues. V was pared by 0 bases and J by 8 bases, with 7 bases between. CDR1 and CDR2 (germline): GTSNPN, SVGIG (reference sequence). The whole variable domain, remainder taken from reference TRBV30 and TRBJ1-2, is SQTIHQWPATLVQPVGSPLSLECTVEGTSNPNLYWYRQAAGRGLQLLFYSVGIGQISSEVPQNLSASRPQDRQFILSSKKLLLSDSGFYLCAWSVGGGYTFGSGTRLTVV.